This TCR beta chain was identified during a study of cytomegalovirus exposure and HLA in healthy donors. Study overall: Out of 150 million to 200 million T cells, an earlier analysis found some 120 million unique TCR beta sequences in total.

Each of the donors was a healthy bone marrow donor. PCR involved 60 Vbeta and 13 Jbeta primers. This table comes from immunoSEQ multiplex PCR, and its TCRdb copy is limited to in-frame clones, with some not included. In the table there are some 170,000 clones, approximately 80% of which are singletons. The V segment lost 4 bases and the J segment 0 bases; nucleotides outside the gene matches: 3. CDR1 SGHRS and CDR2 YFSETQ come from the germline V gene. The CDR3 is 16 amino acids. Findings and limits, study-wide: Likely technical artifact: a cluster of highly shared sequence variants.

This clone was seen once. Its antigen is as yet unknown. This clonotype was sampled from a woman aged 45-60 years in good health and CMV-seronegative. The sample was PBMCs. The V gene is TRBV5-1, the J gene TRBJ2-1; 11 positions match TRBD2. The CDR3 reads CASSASGRSSYNEQFF. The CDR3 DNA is TGCGCCAGCAGCGCTAGCGGGAGGAGCTCCTACAATGAGCAGTTCTTC.